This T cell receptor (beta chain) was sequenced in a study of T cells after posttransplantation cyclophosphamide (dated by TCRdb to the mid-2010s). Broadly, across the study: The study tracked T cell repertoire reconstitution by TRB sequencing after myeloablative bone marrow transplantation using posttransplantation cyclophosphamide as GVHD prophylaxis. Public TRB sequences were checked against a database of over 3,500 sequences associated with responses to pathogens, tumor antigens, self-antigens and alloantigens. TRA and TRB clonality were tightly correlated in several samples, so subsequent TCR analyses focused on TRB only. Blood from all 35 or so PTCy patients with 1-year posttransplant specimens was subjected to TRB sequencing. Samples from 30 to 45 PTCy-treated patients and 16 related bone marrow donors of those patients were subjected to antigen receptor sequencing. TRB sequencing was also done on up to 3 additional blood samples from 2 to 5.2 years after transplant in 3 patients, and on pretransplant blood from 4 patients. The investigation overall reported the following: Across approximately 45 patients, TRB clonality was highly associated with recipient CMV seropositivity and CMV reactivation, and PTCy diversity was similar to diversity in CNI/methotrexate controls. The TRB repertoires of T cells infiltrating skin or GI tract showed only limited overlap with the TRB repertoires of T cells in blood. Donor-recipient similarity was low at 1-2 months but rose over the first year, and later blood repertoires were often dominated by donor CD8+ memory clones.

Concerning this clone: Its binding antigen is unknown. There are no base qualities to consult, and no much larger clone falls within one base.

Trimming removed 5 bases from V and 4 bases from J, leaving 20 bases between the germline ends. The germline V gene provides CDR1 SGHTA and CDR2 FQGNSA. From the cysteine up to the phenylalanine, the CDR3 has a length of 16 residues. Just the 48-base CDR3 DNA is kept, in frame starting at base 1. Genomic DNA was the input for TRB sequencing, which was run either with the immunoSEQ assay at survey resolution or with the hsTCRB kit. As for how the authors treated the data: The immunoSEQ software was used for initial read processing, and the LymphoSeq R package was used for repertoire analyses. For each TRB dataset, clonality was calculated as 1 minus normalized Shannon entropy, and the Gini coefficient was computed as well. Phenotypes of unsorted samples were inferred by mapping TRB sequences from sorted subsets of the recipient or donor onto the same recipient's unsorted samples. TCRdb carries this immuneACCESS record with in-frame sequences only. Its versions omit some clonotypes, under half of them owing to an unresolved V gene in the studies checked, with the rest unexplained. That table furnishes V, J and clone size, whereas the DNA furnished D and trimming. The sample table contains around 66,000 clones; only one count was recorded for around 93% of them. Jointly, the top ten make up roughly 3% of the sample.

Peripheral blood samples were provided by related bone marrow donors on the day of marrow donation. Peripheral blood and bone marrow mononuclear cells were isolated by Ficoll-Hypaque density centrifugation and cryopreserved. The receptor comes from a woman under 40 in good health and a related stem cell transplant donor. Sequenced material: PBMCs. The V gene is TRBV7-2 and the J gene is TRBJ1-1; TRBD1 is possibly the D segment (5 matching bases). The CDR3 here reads CASSPGSGGLGTEAFF. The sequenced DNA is TGTGCCAGCAGCCCAGGCAGTGGGGGATTGGGCACTGAAGCTTTCTTT.